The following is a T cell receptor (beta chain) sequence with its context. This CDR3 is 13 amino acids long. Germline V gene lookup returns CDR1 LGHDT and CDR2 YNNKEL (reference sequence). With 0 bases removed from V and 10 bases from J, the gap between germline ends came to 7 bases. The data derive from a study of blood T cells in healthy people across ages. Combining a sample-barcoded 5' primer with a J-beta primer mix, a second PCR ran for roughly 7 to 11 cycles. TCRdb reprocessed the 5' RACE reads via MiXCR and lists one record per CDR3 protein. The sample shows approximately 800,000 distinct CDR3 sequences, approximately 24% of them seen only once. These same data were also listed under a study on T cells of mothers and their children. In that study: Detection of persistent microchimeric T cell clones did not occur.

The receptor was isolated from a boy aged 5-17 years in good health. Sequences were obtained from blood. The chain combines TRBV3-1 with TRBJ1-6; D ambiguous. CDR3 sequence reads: CASSQEVESPLHF. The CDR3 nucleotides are TGTGCCAGCAGCCAAGAGGTCGAATCACCCCTCCACTTT.